This T cell receptor beta chain was recorded in a study of T cells in Graves' hyperthyroidism and ophthalmopathy (dated by TCRdb to between 2018 and 2021). Regarding the study in general: Peripheral blood was sampled at the time of initial diagnosis, prior to any treatment. To identify distinguishing TCR V-J signatures, a discovery cohort of around 100 patients was used, comprising 43 with Graves' ophthalmopathy and roughly 60 with stable Graves' hyperthyroidism. The paper reports TCR Vbeta CDR3 sequencing of 140 or so peripheral blood samples: approximately 41 ophthalmopathy, fewer than 80 hyperthyroidism and around 17 progressor patients. Prospective prediction of ophthalmopathy was tested in an independent validation cohort of fewer than 20 hyperthyroidism patients and 17 patients who later progressed to ophthalmopathy. Following sampling, methimazole starting at 30 mg daily was given to hyperthyroidism patients, and high-dose intravenous methylprednisolone was given to ophthalmopathy patients. For training and testing, the roughly 93 patients in the discovery cohort were randomly divided in a 7:3 ratio. In addition, the study compared T-cell repertoires in thyroid tissue and in blood from six Graves' hyperthyroidism patients. The full study reports these points: No statistical method was used to set the sample size in advance, and investigators knew the group allocation. Blood samples also contained most of the expanded thyroid clonotypes (frequency above 0.001), which suggests that blood repertoires may reflect thyroid immune responses. A model built on a 13 V-J signature distinguished ophthalmopathy from stable hyperthyroidism, reaching 85% to 90% sensitivity and 81.08% specificity in cross-validation and 80%/75% in testing. During validation, the model predicted progression to ophthalmopathy a median of about 6.5 months ahead of onset, with almost 71% sensitivity and 72.22% specificity.

In the ophthalmopathy patients, disease was moderately to severely active, with a Clinical Activity Score of 3 or more, a NOSPECS grade of 4 or more, and a duration of less than 3 months. Any patient with an uncontrolled infection, another autoimmune disease, pregnancy or lactation was excluded. Diagnoses relied on clinical symptoms, serum thyroxine and TRAb, thyroid ultrasound and orbital computed tomography. PBMCs were separated from 7.5 to 10 ml of fresh peripheral blood using Ficoll-Paque density gradient centrifugation. Trizol reagent was used to extract total RNA, and RNA quality was then checked on an Agilent 2100 Bioanalyzer. TCR beta CDR3 regions were amplified from RNA transcripts. The TCR CDR3 was subjected to a first round of RT-PCR using the HTBI primer set and the Qiagen OneStep RT-PCR kit. Libraries were constructed in a second round of multiplex PCR, after which size selection and purification were carried out. Sequencing of the libraries was done on an Illumina HiSeq2000 using paired-end 100 bp reads. Turning to the authors' computational methods: SOAPnuke was used to process the raw data, throwing out any read that contained adapters or uncalled bases, had a mean Phred below 15, or lacked an exact constant-primer or identifier match. High-quality paired reads were merged using COPE v1.2.5, and each unique nucleotide sequence was defined as a clonotype. MiTCR v1.1 was used to align the clonotypes against IMGT TRBV, TRBD and TRBJ reference segments. Analysis was restricted to V-J combinations with a frequency above 0.0001, which covered about 99% of repertoires. The TCS score was defined as F50 (clonal expansion) divided by E x V (chaos), with BLOSUM62-based TCRdist calculated between CDR3 peptides within each V-J. Welch's t-statistics and random forest reduced fewer than 600 V-J features to 13, which were used in a naive Bayes classifier (R e1071). The Morisita-Horn index was used to measure how similar the thyroid and blood repertoires were. TCRdb cleaned the public reads at Q25 with fastp, built clones with MiXCR and kept in-frame beta chains. Rows matching on CDR3 protein sequence are summarized as one entry with the most common DNA and genes. The V and J calls come from TCRdb's annotation, not from the publication. The sample includes roughly 560,000 distinct CDR3 sequences, with approximately 15% observed a single time. The top ten clonotypes cover about 3.9% of the sample.

This clonotype showed up just a few times. No cognate antigen has been identified for it. Within one base of it there is no much larger clone, and no base qualities were kept. Sequenced sample: blood. The TCR originated in a woman between 40 and 55 years old with Graves' ophthalmopathy.

The CDR3 here reads CASSERTNYSGANVLTF. The base sequence is TGTGCCAGCAGTGAAAGGACCAATTACTCTGGGGCCAACGTCCTGACTTTC. The chain employs TRBV6-1 and TRBJ2-6, with the D gene not confidently named. V lost 2 bases and J lost 0 bases; the stretch between them is 11 bases long. The CDR3 spans 17 residues, from the cysteine through the phenylalanine. Only the CDR3 region is kept as DNA, spanning 51 bases read in frame from base 1. CDR1 and CDR2 are read off the germline V gene as MNHNS and SASEGT.